This TCR beta chain was sequenced during a study of cytomegalovirus exposure and HLA in healthy donors. CDR3 length: 14 amino acids. Germline lookup yields CDR1 MNHNS and CDR2 SASEGT. The V end lost 2 bases, the J end lost 8 bases, and 13 bases lay between the germline ends. As to this clone: What it binds is unknown.

PCR was performed using 60 Vbeta and 13 Jbeta primers. Clones were read by immunoSEQ multiplex PCR, and TCRdb kept only the in-frame ones, dropping some. The table counts tens of thousands of clones; around 3.8% lies in the top ten. Findings and limits, study-wide: According to the study, around 150 TCR beta chains were cytomegalovirus-associated.

It was healthy bone marrow donors who served as donors. Material: PBMCs. The clonotype originates from a female donor in good health and CMV-seropositive. The chain carries TRBV6-1 and TRBJ2-1; D perhaps matches TRBD2 (5 bases). The CDR3 here is CASSEPGLRDEQFF. The DNA for the CDR3 is TGTGCCAGCAGTGAACCGGGCCTGCGGGATGAGCAGTTCTTC.